This record covers a single T cell receptor (beta chain). Its antigen is unidentified. Constant-region reverse primers amplified full-length variable regions, followed by semi-nested Nested Universal Primer A PCR. TCRdb ran MiXCR on the 5' RACE reads and lists one entry per CDR3 protein. The data show about 43,000 distinct CDR3 sequences, about a fifth seen once. Cells sorted as Tregs were CD4+, CD25+ and CD127-/low. V shed 5 bases, J shed 6 bases, and the junction held 8 bases outside the gene matches. Germline-derived CDR1 and CDR2 are SGHNT and YENEEA. The length of the CDR3 is 16 residues. Study-level results: Tumor memory CD4+ T cell TCR gene usage was found to cluster with blood and lymph node memory CD4+ cells and with lymph node naive CD4+ cells. Tumor Tregs overlapped most with tumor, then blood, naive CD4+ cells.

The sample consisted of Tregs sorted from a lymph node. This sequence was found in a female donor with breast cancer. The chain uses TRBV11-3 and TRBJ2-2; the match to TRBD2 covers 11 bases. CDR3: CASSLLAGEHPGELFF. CDR3 sequence (DNA): TGTGCCAGCAGCCTACTAGCGGGAGAACACCCCGGGGAGCTGTTTTTT.